The present T cell receptor beta chain was sequenced within a study of shared clonotypes between healthy human individuals. The repertoire was sequenced with immunoSEQ multiplex PCR; TCRdb's copy has only in-frame clones and lacks some. The sample lists approximately 510,000 clones; approximately 79% were seen once. Specimen: PBMCs. The sequence derives from a woman between 35 and 50 years old in good health. Some clones in this sample may be carry-over from other donors' samples.

CDR3 nucleotide sequence: TGTGCCAGCAGTGACTCCGAAATCTATGGCTACACCTTC. Protein sequence: CASSDSEIYGYTF. The V call is TRBV2, the J call TRBJ1-2; D gene uncertain. CDR1 SNHLY and CDR2 FYNNEI come from the germline V gene. This CDR3 contains 13 residues. V shed 3 bases and J shed 4 bases, with 9 bases lying between them.